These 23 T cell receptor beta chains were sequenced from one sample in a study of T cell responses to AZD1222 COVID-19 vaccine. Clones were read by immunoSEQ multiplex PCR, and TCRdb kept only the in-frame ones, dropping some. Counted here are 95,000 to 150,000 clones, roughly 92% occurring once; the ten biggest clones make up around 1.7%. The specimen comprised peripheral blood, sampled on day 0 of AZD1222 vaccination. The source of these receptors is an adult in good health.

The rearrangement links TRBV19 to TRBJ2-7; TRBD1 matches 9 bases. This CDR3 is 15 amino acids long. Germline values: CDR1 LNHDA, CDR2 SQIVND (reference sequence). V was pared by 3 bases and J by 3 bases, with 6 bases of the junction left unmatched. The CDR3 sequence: CASSIEGTGLYEQYF. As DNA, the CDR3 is TGTGCCAGTAGTATTGAGGGGACAGGGCTCTACGAGCAGTACTTC.

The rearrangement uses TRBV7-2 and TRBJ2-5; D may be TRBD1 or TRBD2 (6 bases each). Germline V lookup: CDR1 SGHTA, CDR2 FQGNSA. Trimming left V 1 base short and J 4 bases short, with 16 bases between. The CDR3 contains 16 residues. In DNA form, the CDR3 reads TGTGCCAGCAGCTTAGGGGGGGCCACCCCAATAGAGACCCAGTACTTC. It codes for CASSLGGATPIETQYF.

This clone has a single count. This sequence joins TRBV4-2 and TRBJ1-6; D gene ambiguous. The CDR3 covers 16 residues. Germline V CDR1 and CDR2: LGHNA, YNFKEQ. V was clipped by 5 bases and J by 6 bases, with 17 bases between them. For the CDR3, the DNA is TGTGCCAGCAGCAAACCCCGGGCGGACGGTAATTCACCCCTCCACTTT. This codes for CASSKPRADGNSPLHF.

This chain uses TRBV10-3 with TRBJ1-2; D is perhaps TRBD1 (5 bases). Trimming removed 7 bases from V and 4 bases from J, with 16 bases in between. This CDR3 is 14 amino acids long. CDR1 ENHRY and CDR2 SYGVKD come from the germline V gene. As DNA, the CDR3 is TGTGCCATCAATCGGGCAGGGCGGGGCTATGGCTACACCTTC. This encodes CAINRAGRGYGYTF.

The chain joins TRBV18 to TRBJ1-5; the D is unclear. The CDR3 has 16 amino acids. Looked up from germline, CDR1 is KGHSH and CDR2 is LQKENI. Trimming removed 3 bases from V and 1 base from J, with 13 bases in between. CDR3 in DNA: TGTGCCAGCTCACCGGGTCCAGGACCGAGCAATCAGCCCCAGCATTTT. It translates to CASSPGPGPSNQPQHF.

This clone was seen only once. The CDR3 DNA reads as TGTGCCAGCAGCTCGGGACAGGCGGGTGAAAAACTGTTTTTT. This encodes CASSSGQAGEKLFF. The rearrangement joins TRBV7-9 to TRBJ1-4, with 8 bases aligning to TRBD1. The germline V gene has CDR1 SEHNR and CDR2 FQNEAQ (reference sequence). V shed 4 bases, J shed 7 bases, and the junction held 5 bases outside the gene matches. CDR3 size: 14 residues.

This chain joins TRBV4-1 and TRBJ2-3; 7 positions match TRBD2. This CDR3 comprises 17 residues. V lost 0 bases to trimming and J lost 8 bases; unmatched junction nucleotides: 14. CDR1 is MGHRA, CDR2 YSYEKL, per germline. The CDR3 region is CASSQEGSGGAWGTQYF. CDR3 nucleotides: TGCGCCAGCAGCCAAGAGGGGTCGGGAGGTGCGTGGGGTACGCAGTATTTT.

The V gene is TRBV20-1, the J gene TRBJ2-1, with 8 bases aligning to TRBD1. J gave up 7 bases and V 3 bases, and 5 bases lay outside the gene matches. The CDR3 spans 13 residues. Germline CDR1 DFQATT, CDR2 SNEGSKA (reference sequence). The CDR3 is CSASPGGGNEQFF. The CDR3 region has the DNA TGCAGTGCTAGTCCAGGGGGCGGAAATGAGCAGTTCTTC.

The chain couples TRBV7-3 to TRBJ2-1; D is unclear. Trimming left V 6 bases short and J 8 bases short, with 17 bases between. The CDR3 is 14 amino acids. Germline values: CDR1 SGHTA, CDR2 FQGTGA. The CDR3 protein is CASSTLAGSDEQFF. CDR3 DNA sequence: TGTGCCAGCAGTACCTTAGCCGGGTCGGATGAGCAGTTCTTC.

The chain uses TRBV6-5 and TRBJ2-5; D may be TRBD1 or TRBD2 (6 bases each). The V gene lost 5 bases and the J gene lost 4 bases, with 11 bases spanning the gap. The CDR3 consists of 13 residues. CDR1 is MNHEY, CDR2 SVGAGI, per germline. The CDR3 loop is CASSQKGGETQYF. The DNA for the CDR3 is TGTGCCAGCAGTCAAAAGGGGGGAGAGACCCAGTACTTC.

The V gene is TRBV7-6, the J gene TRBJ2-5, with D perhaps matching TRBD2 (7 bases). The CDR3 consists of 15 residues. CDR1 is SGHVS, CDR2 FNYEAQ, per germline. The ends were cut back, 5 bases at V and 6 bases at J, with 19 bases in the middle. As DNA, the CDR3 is TGTGCCAGCAGCCCCGAGGGGGGGCTATGGAAGACCCAGTACTTC. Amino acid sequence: CASSPEGGLWKTQYF. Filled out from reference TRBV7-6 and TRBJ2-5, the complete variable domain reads GAGVSQSPRYKVTKRGQDVALRCDPISGHVSLYWYRQALGQGPEFLTYFNYEAQQDKSGLPNDRFSAERPEGSISTLTIQRTEQRDSAMYRCASSPEGGLWKTQYFGPGTRLLVL.

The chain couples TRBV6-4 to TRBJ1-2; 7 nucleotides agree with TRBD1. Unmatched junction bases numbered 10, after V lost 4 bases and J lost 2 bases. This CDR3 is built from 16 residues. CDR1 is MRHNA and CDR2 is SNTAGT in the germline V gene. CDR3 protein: CASSVSGGTTNYGYTF. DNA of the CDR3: TGTGCCAGCAGTGTTTCAGGGGGAACTACAAACTATGGCTACACCTTC.

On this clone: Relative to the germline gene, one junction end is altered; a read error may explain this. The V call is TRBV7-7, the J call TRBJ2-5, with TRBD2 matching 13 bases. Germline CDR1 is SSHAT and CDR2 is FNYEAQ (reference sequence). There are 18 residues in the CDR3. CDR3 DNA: TGTGCTAGCAGCTTCAGGACTAGCGGGAGTGGAACGGAGGAGACCCAGTACTTC. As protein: CASSFRTSGSGTEETQYF.

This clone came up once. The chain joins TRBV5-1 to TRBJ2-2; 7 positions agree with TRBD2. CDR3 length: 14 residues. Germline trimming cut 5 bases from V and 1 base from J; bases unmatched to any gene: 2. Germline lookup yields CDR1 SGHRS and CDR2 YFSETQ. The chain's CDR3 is CASSPSGNTGELFF. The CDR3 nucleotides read TGCGCCAGCAGTCCTAGCGGGAACACCGGGGAGCTGTTTTTT.

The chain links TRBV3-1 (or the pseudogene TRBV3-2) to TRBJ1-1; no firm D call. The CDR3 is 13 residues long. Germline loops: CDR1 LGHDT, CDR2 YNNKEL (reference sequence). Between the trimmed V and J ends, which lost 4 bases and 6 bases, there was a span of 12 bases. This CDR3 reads CASSLRPSAEAFF. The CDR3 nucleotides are TGTGCCAGCAGCCTTCGCCCCAGTGCTGAAGCTTTCTTT.

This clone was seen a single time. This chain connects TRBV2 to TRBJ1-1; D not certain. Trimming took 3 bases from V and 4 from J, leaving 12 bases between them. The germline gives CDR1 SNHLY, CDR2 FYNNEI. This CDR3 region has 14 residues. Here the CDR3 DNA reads TGTGCCAGCAGTGACAGTGCGGATAGCACTGAAGCTTTCTTT. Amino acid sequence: CASSDSADSTEAFF. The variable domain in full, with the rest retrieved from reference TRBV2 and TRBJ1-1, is EPEVTQTPSHQVTQMGQEVILRCVPISNHLYFYWYRQILGQKVEFLVSFYNNEISEKSEIFDDQFSVERPDGSNFTLKIRSTKLEDSAMYFCASSDSADSTEAFFGQGTRLTVV.

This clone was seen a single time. CDR3 region: CASSAERNLYEQYV. DNA of the CDR3: TGTGCCAGCAGTGCTGAGCGGAACCTCTACGAGCAGTACGTC. The V gene is TRBV2, the J gene TRBJ2-7, with D possibly being TRBD2 (5 bases). This CDR3 has 14 residues. CDR1 and CDR2 from the germline V gene are SNHLY and FYNNEI. Trimming pared 4 bases from V and 3 bases from J, leaving 13 bases between.

CDR3 nucleotide sequence: TGTGCCAGCTCACCACGTATTGCAGGGTCGCAAACTGAAGCTTTCTTT. The encoded protein is CASSPRIAGSQTEAFF. The chain recombines TRBV18 with TRBJ1-1; TRBD1 is a possible D gene (5 bases). CDR3 length equals 16 residues. Trimming took 1 base from V and 5 from J, leaving 17 bases between them. CDR1 is KGHSH and CDR2 is LQKENI in the germline V gene. Full variable domain (rest looked up from reference TRBV18 and TRBJ1-1): NAGVMQNPRHLVRRRGQEARLRCSPMKGHSHVYWYRQLPEEGLKFMVYLQKENIIDESGMPKERFSAEFPKEGPSILRIQQVVRGDSAAYFCASSPRIAGSQTEAFFGQGTRLTVV.

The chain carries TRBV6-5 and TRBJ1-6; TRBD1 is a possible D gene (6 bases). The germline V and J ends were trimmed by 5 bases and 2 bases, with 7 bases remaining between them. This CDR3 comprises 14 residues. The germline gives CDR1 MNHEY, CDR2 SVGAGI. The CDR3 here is CASSTGPYNSPLHF. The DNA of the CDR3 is TGTGCCAGCAGTACAGGGCCCTATAATTCACCCCTCCACTTT.

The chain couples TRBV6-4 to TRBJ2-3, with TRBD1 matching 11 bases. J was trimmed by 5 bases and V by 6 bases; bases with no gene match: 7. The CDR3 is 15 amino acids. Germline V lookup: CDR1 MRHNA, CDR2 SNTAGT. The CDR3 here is CASSRTGGPEDTQYF. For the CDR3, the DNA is TGTGCCAGCAGCAGGACAGGGGGCCCTGAAGATACGCAGTATTTT.

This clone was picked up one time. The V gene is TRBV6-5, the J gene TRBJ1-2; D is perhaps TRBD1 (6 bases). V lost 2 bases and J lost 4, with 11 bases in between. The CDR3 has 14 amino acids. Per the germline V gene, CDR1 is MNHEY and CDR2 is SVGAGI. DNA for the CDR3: TGTGCCAGCAGTTACGGGAGGGGGGGCTATGGCTACACCTTC. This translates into CASSYGRGGYGYTF.

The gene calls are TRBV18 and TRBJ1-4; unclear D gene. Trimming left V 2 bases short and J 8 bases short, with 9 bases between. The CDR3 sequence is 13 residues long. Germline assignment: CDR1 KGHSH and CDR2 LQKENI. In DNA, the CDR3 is TGTGCCAGCTCACCAAGGGTTGGCGAAAAACTGTTTTTT. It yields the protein CASSPRVGEKLFF.

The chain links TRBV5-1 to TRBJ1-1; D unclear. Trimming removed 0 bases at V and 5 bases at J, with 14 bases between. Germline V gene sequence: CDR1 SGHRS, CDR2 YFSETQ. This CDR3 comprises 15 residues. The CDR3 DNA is TGCGCCAGCAGCTTGGTACCCGCTACGAGGACTGAAGCTTTCTTT. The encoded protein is CASSLVPATRTEAFF.